The T cell receptor (beta chain) under discussion was sequenced for a study of shared clonotypes between healthy human individuals. Measured with immunoSEQ multiplex PCR; TCRdb has only the in-frame clones, and not every one. The data hold some 470,000 clones, with over 60% observed a single time. V was clipped by 4 bases and J by 2 bases, with 9 bases between them. This CDR3 has 13 residues. Germline V gene lookup returns CDR1 ENHRY and CDR2 SYGVKD. This clonotype was obtained from a woman aged 40-49 years in good health. Some clones in this sample may be carry-over from other donors' samples. The V call is TRBV10-3, the J call TRBJ2-7, with D perhaps assigned TRBD1 or TRBD2 (5 bases each). Sample: PBMCs. The CDR3 is CAISVGTTYEQYF. The CDR3, as DNA: TGTGCCATCAGTGTTGGGACGACCTACGAGCAGTACTTC.